This T cell receptor beta chain came from a study of CD4 T cells in relation to SARS-CoV-2 and coronaviruses. Some clones are missing from TCRdb's copy, which holds only in-frame ones; the method was immunoSEQ multiplex PCR. This table has about 30,000 clones, around three quarters appearing once. Naive or memory CD4+ cells were cultured 1:1 with T cell-depleted PBMCs plus CEF. Comment on this clone: Its cognate antigen is unknown.

General study findings and limits: Around two thirds of donors had memory CD4+ clonotypes crossrecognizing SARS-CoV-2 and common cold coronavirus spike. Compared with monoreactive clones, crossreactive clones showed significantly weaker SARS-CoV-2 expansion. Pre-pandemic and post-infection samples never came from the same donor.

Germline V lookup: CDR1 SGHNT, CDR2 YYREEE (reference sequence). The junction had 4 bases not matched to a gene; V was cut back by 4 bases and J by 5 bases. The CDR3 has 14 residues. The chain links TRBV5-4 to TRBJ2-1, with 9 bases that match TRBD2. This clonotype originated in an adult with COVID-19. The sequencing sample was made of memory CD4+ T cells from PBMCs, cultured in vitro. Here the CDR3 DNA reads TGTGCCAGCAGCACCCGGACTAGCGACAATGAGCAGTTCTTC. It specifies CASSTRTSDNEQFF.